This T cell receptor (beta chain) appears in the sequencing data of a study of blood T cell repertoires in COVID-19. Looking at the study overall: From the United States, Italy and Spain came samples of acute and convalescent COVID-19.

This clone showed up just once. The data were produced by immunoSEQ multiplex PCR, yet TCRdb's version contains in-frame clones alone and is incomplete. The sample carries just over 350,000 clones, about 90% recorded once. This CDR3 contains 13 residues. Trimming pared 7 bases from V and 7 bases from J, leaving 16 bases between. Germline lookup yields CDR1 SEHNR and CDR2 FQNEAQ (reference sequence). This sequence originates from a woman aged 25 to 39 who had recovered from COVID-19. The rearrangement joins TRBV7-9 to TRBJ1-1; D is perhaps TRBD1 (6 bases). Sequencing was performed on PBMCs or T cells enriched from blood (not recorded which). As DNA, the CDR3 is TGTGCCAGCATGATACAGGGAGGGGGTGAAGCTTTCTTT. Residues: CASMIQGGGEAFF.